The entry below gives a single T cell receptor beta chain sequence along with its context. The source of the sample is a study of shared clonotypes between healthy human individuals. This CDR3 has 17 residues. CDR1 and CDR2 from the germline V gene are SGHVS and FNYEAQ. Trimming took 1 base from V and 7 from J; bases not matched to a gene: 14. The table came from immunoSEQ multiplex PCR; TCRdb's copy has only in-frame clones and leaves some out. Of roughly 1,500,000 clones listed, around 98% are singletons. The sequence derives from a man aged 30-40 years in good health. Source material: naive CD4+ T cells sorted from blood. Subset noted: CD45RA+ positively selected. The genes are TRBV7-6 and TRBJ2-5; 8 bases align to TRBD2. CDR3 in amino acids: CASSLGVSGTHGGTQYF. DNA of the CDR3: TGTGCCAGCAGCTTAGGGGTTAGCGGGACCCATGGGGGGACCCAGTACTTC. The entire variable domain, with the rest obtained from reference TRBV7-6 and TRBJ2-5, is as follows: GAGVSQSPRYKVTKRGQDVALRCDPISGHVSLYWYRQALGQGPEFLTYFNYEAQQDKSGLPNDRFSAERPEGSISTLTIQRTEQRDSAMYRCASSLGVSGTHGGTQYFGPGTRLLVL.